This T cell receptor (beta chain) originates from a study of identical twins. Overall study results and limits: Out-of-frame alpha sequences common to twins exhibited an excess of low generation probability.

The cDNA had a unique molecular identifier and a template-switch universal primer site. TCRdb re-analysed the 5' RACE reads in MiXCR, keeping a single row per CDR3 protein. Among 300,000 to 350,000 distinct CDR3 sequences listed, roughly 12% were seen once. The length of the CDR3 is 15 residues. CDR1 and CDR2 (germline): SGHRS, YFSETQ. V shed 1 base and J shed 3 bases, with 10 bases lying between them. With regard to this clonotype: The antigen is unknown.

These data were also filed under a second study, of yellow fever vaccine responses in identical twins.

The clonotype comes from a woman under 30 in good health. V usage is TRBV5-1 and J usage is TRBJ2-2, with TRBD1 as a possible D gene (6 bases). Sequenced: CD8+ T cells sorted from blood. The CDR3 spells CASSLWPGDTGELFF. CDR3 bases: TGCGCCAGCAGCTTGTGGCCAGGGGACACCGGGGAGCTGTTTTTT.